This T cell receptor beta chain was sequenced during a study of shared clonotypes between healthy human individuals (dated by TCRdb to about 2020). Background on the whole study: The cohort included a few men and a couple of women between 18 and 49 years of age. For each donor, three plates each were used for CD4 naive and CD4 memory, two plates were used for CD8 naive, and one plate was used for CD8 memory. Blood TCR repertoires of five healthy adults were deeply sequenced to estimate repertoire size and the extent of clonotype sharing between individuals. Different laboratories and diverse techniques were used to prepare libraries and sequence TCR repertoires, to increase sequencing depth and limit assay-specific biases. Per donor, leukapheresis produced somewhere between about 0.8 and 9 billion PBMCs.

The donors were healthy, HIV-negative adults who had no recently reported acute infections or vaccinations. All donors were Caucasian adults living in Nashville, Tennessee, USA. CD4+ T cells were enriched through magnetic negative selection, after which naive cells were positively selected on CD45RA and the remaining negative fraction served as the memory subset. Blood was obtained by leukapheresis, after which PBMCs were separated by Ficoll-Histopaque density gradient centrifugation and cryopreserved in liquid nitrogen vapor phase. Analytical flow cytometry was used to check the purity and quantity of every magnetically sorted T cell population. Genomic DNA was isolated from every sorted fraction and measured by UV absorbance on a Nanodrop 2000c. Using the deep immunoSEQ assay, TCR CDR3 regions were amplified from genomic DNA by multiplex PCR. Extracted genomic DNA from each cell subset was distributed evenly across all wells of several immunoSEQ 96-well plates, and each plate was treated as a replicate. Each replicate PCR for sorted subsets received roughly 0.2 ug genomic DNA, equal to roughly 30,000 T cell genomes. Purified libraries were quantified with a Qubit 3.0 fluorometer, sized on a Bioanalyzer 2100, and re-quantified with the KAPA Library Quantification kit. Each immunoSEQ 96-well plate was sequenced on its own single-read 150-cycle Illumina NextSeq 550 flow cell. As for the original processing: Because the immunoSEQ output held only junctional sequences and lacked quality scores, the filtering could not match the filtering applied to full-length reads. To assign V/J genes and CDR3, sequences were annotated using PyIR, a Python wrapper for IgBLAST v1.9, with IMGT germline references. Reads were filtered out if the reads had weak V/J assignments (E-value above 1e-6), no CDR3, stop codons, out-of-frame junctions, or ambiguous translated residues. V3J clonotypes were defined as sequences sharing an identical inferred V gene, J gene, and CDR3 amino acid sequence. The percentage overlap between two repertoires was calculated by dividing the number of shared unique clonotypes by the size of the smaller repertoire. Three approaches were used to assess repertoire richness: RTK rarefaction, the Chao1 estimator, and Recon v2.1 estimates of unobserved clonotypes. OLGA was used to compute generation probabilities for all TCRbeta clonotypes that the gDNA method yielded from a few donors. The table comes from immuneACCESS by way of TCRdb, which keeps in-frame sequences with V and J called. Part of the clones is missing from these tables; in studies checked, under half for an unresolved V gene and the rest for unknown reasons. V, J and clone size derive from that table, while D and trimming were established from the DNA sequence. For this sample there are around 2.5 million clones; 80% to 95% appear just once. 0.35% to 0.45% of the sample rests with the top ten.

Findings and caveats that apply to the study as a whole: Sharing across a few donors was observed for about 4.8% of naive CD4, 3.5% of naive CD8, 2% to 2.5% of memory CD4, and less than 0.45% of memory CD8 clonotypes. Rarefaction of sorted-subset datasets indicated incomplete sequencing despite the large sequencing depth. Sampling was restricted to blood, and TCR repertoires in tissues likely differ from the TCR repertoires found in blood. Based on pairwise subsampling, the degree of clonotype sharing among donors was expected to be affected by sequencing depth. Compared with non-shared clonotypes, clonotypes shared by all four sorted-subset donors had higher generation probabilities. Because the study included only a small number of donors, the genetic and exposure-history diversity represented was limited. Naive subsets generally had larger estimated clonotype richness than memory subsets did.

Concerning this clone itself: Its antigen is currently not known. No base-level quality is on record; no much larger clone is a single base apart.

The origin of this receptor is a young man in good health. Some clones in this sample may be carry-over from other donors' samples. The sample taken for sequencing was naive CD4+ T cells from PBMCs. The cell subset or site label, as the study defines it: CD45RA+ positively selected.

The CDR3 reads as follows: CASSYSMQSPANEQFF. The DNA sequence is TGTGCCAGCAGTTACTCGATGCAGTCTCCGGCCAATGAGCAGTTCTTC. The sequence links TRBV6-6 to TRBJ2-1; no D gene can be assigned with confidence. CDR1 and CDR2 are drawn from the germline V gene (reference sequence): MNHNY, SVGAGI. From cysteine to phenylalanine, the CDR3 is 16 amino acids long. Left in the record is the CDR3 DNA by itself, 48 bases read in frame from the first base. V and J lose 0 bases and 6 bases, and a span of 15 bases separates them.